This TCR beta chain emerged from a study of blood T cells in healthy people across ages. Combining a sample-barcoded 5' primer with a J-beta primer mix, a second PCR ran for roughly 6 to 11 cycles. Each CDR3 protein is one row after TCRdb ran MiXCR on the 5' RACE reads. The sample has approximately 800,000 distinct CDR3 sequences, 20% to 30% seen once. This CDR3 contains 17 residues. Germline loops: CDR1 SGHAT, CDR2 FQNNGV. Trimming pared 5 bases from V and 2 bases from J, leaving 21 bases between. This sample was shared with a second study, whose subject was T cells of mothers and their children. That report notes: The people who donated were a few healthy Caucasian mothers and their six children.

The V gene is TRBV11-2, the J gene TRBJ2-5; D tentatively reads TRBD1 or TRBD2 (6 bases each). Sequenced input: blood. This TCR came from a boy between 10 and 17 years old in good health. CDR3 nucleotide sequence: TGTGCCAGCAGCCCTTTTTTGCGGAGGGGGACTCAAGAGACCCAGTACTTC. The encoded protein is CASSPFLRRGTQETQYF.